The 6 T cell receptor beta chains reported below all come from one sample, sequenced in a study of patients and donors after allogeneic stem cell transplantation. TCRdb itself ran the RT-PCR reads through MiXCR, one entry per CDR3 protein. Seen here are under 200,000 distinct CDR3 sequences, about 30% observed once, and the top ten hold around 3.2%. The sequenced sample consisted of blood, either unsorted or a sorted T cell fraction (not recorded which). These receptors were taken from a human donor who was either an allogeneic HSCT recipient or a stem cell or donor lymphocyte infusion donor (not recorded which). It is not recorded whose cells these are; they may come from a transplant donor.

This clonotype was picked up a small number of times. DNA of the CDR3: TGCGCCAGCAAGGTGTCTAGCGGTCAAGAGACCCAGTACTTC. As protein: CASKVSSGQETQYF. This chain links TRBV5-1 with TRBJ2-5, with 7 bases matching TRBD2. Germline V lookup: CDR1 SGHRS, CDR2 YFSETQ. The CDR3 spans 14 residues. Germline trimming cut 6 bases from V and 2 bases from J; bases unmatched to any gene: 7.

This clonotype was detected ten times or more. The chain links TRBV29-1 to TRBJ2-7; 8 positions agree with TRBD1. The CDR3 is 16 residues long. Trimming at V came to 5 bases and at J to 7 bases, leaving 19 bases not matched to a gene. Germline loops: CDR1 SQVTM, CDR2 ANQGSEA. CDR3 sequence (DNA): TGCAGCGTTCGCACTATCTCCGGGACAGGTTTGTTGGAGCAGTACTTC. Translation: CSVRTISGTGLLEQYF.

The CDR3 region has the DNA TGCGCCAGCAGCCAATTAGGCTGGGACTTCCACGAGCAGTACTTC. This sequence encodes CASSQLGWDFHEQYF. The chain is built from TRBV4-3 and TRBJ2-7; D possibly corresponds to TRBD2 (6 bases). Trimming took 2 bases from V and 5 from J, leaving 16 bases between them. This CDR3 spans 15 amino acids. Germline V gene lookup returns CDR1 LGHNA and CDR2 YSLEER.

The sample holds a few counts of this clonotype. V gene TRBV12-3 or TRBV12-4 combines with J gene TRBJ2-1, with 16 positions matching TRBD2. The CDR3 loop spans 16 amino acids. V shed 8 bases and J 11 bases; nucleotides not matched to a gene: 12. For the CDR3, the DNA is TGTGCCAGCTTCCCCACCGGGACTAGCGGGAGGGCAAAGCAGTTCTTC. Its translation: CASFPTGTSGRAKQFF.

This clonotype was detected a few times. The rearrangement joins TRBV12-3 or TRBV12-4 to TRBJ2-1; 10 positions agree with TRBD2. The CDR3 has 15 amino acids. Unmatched junction bases numbered 2, after V lost 5 bases and J lost 1 base. Here the CDR3 DNA reads TGTGCCAGCAGTCCACTAGCGGGGTCCTACAATGAGCAGTTCTTC. Translating it yields CASSPLAGSYNEQFF.

The chain uses TRBV10-3 and TRBJ2-7, with 8 bases aligning to TRBD1. V was clipped by 1 base and J by 2 bases; unmatched bases: 4. Germline V gene lookup returns CDR1 ENHRY and CDR2 SYGVKD. This CDR3 has 15 amino acids. CDR3: CAISEFGQGTYEQYF. The CDR3 nucleotides are TGTGCCATCAGTGAGTTTGGACAGGGCACCTACGAGCAGTACTTC.